The entry below describes one T cell receptor beta chain. Its binding antigen is unknown. No qualities accompany the bases; no much larger clone lies one base away. These data are taken from a study of Graves' ophthalmopathy and Graves' hyperthyroidism (dated by TCRdb to the late 2010s). Looking at the study overall: Peripheral blood was collected before any treatment was given, at the time of initial diagnosis. TCR beta repertoire signatures were used to distinguish Graves' ophthalmopathy from Graves' hyperthyroidism and to predict progression to ophthalmopathy. In total, 135 blood samples were TCR-sequenced: approximately 42 ophthalmopathy, some 75 hyperthyroidism and about 17 hyperthyroidism-to-ophthalmopathy patients. To explore V-J signatures distinguishing ophthalmopathy from hyperthyroidism, a discovery set of under 110 patients (43 ophthalmopathy, around 55 stable hyperthyroidism) was enrolled. For independent validation, a separate cohort was made up of 18 to 20 hyperthyroidism patients plus 17 patients who later progressed from hyperthyroidism to ophthalmopathy. In over 5 hyperthyroidism patients, the T-cell repertoire of thyroid tissue was compared with the T-cell repertoire of blood. After sampling, hyperthyroidism patients received methimazole starting at 30 mg daily, and ophthalmopathy patients received high-dose intravenous methylprednisolone.

For repertoire sequencing, the TCR beta CDR3 regions were amplified from RNA transcripts. The first round was an RT-PCR using HTBI primers with the Qiagen OneStep RT-PCR kit, and this first round was followed by a second-round multiplex PCR, then size selection and purification. Sequencing of the libraries was carried out on an Illumina HiSeq2000 in paired-end mode with 100 bp reads. In the source study's methods: SOAPnuke was used to process the reads, throwing out any read that had adapters, had uncalled bases, had a mean Phred below 15, or lacked an exact constant-primer or identifier match. High-quality paired reads were merged with COPE v1.2.5. Unique nucleotide sequences were defined as clonotypes and aligned to IMGT TRB V, D and J references using MiTCR v1.1. The analysis was limited to V-J combinations with a frequency above 0.0001, which together covered around 99% of the repertoires. A TCR clonal expansion and chaos score per V-J combination was defined as the ratio of F50 clonal expansion to chaos observed in the TCRdist matrix. Welch's t-statistics and random forest were used to narrow the features down to more than 10 V-J combinations, which were then fed into a naive Bayes classifier. Thyroid-blood repertoire similarity was quantified with the Morisita-Horn index. TCRdb reran the public reads through fastp at Q25 and MiXCR, keeping productive beta chains. Duplicate CDR3 protein sequences are folded into a single record with the most common DNA and genes. In this record, the V and J calls reflect TCRdb's handling and not the investigators' own analysis. Counted in this sample were around 660,000 distinct CDR3 sequences; over 40% of them appeared once. The top ten hold over 2.5% of the sample.

Ophthalmopathy patients were characterized by moderately to severely active disease, a Clinical Activity Score of at least 3, a NOSPECS grade of at least 4, and a disease duration under 3 months. Anyone with other autoimmune diseases, uncontrolled infections, pregnancy or lactation was excluded from the study. Clinical symptoms, serum thyroxine, TRAb, thyroid ultrasound and orbital computed tomography formed the basis of the diagnosis. PBMCs were isolated from approximately 10 ml of fresh peripheral blood by Ficoll-Paque density gradient centrifugation. Total RNA was extracted using Trizol reagent, and RNA quality was checked on an Agilent 2100 Bioanalyzer. What the authors observed across the whole study: No statistical method was used to predetermine the sample size, and group allocation was not hidden from the investigators. Most of the expanded thyroid clonotypes with a frequency above 0.001 were also detected in blood, and it was suggested that the thyroid immune response may be reflected by blood repertoires. In validation, the model predicted ophthalmopathy progression with about 71% sensitivity and less than 80% specificity; roughly 11 predicted patients were CT-confirmed with GO in a median of around 6.5 months. In cross-validation, the 13-signature model distinguished ophthalmopathy from stable hyperthyroidism with 85% to 90% sensitivity and approximately 81% specificity, and in the test set the corresponding values were approximately 80% and 75%.

A distance of 14 bases separates the germline ends of V and J, which lose 6 bases and 3 bases respectively. The CDR3 numbers 14 residues from cysteine through phenylalanine. Only CDR3 DNA remains: 42 bases, in frame from the first base. CDR1 and CDR2 (SNHLY, FYNNEI) derive from the germline V gene. This receptor was taken from an adult man with Graves' ophthalmopathy. The chain uses TRBV2 and TRBJ1-1; the D segment cannot be called with confidence. The specimen was peripheral blood. The CDR3 sequence is CASRLTLTHTEAFF. The DNA sequence reads TGTGCCAGCAGACTAACGCTGACCCACACTGAAGCTTTCTTT.